This T cell receptor (beta chain) was found in a study of cytomegalovirus exposure and HLA in healthy donors. Despite likely unrecorded immune exposures, the donors were nominally healthy at the time of sampling. There are 14 residues in the CDR3. CDR1 and CDR2 (germline): GTSNPN, SVGIG (reference sequence). V was shortened by 4 bases and J by 4 bases, with 14 bases between the two germline ends. The study, taken as a whole, reports: Altogether, 164 TCR beta chains were recorded as cytomegalovirus-associated. Within the data, a cluster of highly shared sequence variants was likely a sequencing artifact. TCR beta chains associated with HLA were, in a later analysis, more clonally expanded than equally common others.

Details on this clone: Its antigen is unknown.

In the PCR, 60 Vbeta and 13 Jbeta primers were used. The data were produced by immunoSEQ multiplex PCR, yet TCRdb's version contains in-frame clones alone and is incomplete. The repertoire holds about 120,000 clones, with 70% to 85% as singletons. The TCR originated in a woman aged 45-60 years in good health and CMV-seronegative. The chain employs TRBV30 and TRBJ1-5; D not resolved. The material sequenced was PBMCs. CDR3 region: CAWNREDGNQPQHF. The CDR3 DNA reads as TGTGCCTGGAACCGGGAGGACGGGAATCAGCCCCAGCATTTT.